One T cell receptor beta chain is described in this entry. Trimming left V 2 bases short and J 0 bases short, with 5 bases between. The CDR3 contains 13 residues. The germline CDR1 and CDR2 sequences are MNHNS and SASEGT. The data originate from a study of control samples from healthy donors and cancer patients. The data were produced by immunoSEQ multiplex PCR, yet TCRdb's version contains in-frame clones alone and is incomplete. The sample holds about 150,000 clones, under 95% seen once. This sequence joins TRBV6-1 and TRBJ2-7, with D unclear. The source of this sequence is a woman under 30 in good health. Sequenced material: blood. CDR3 coding DNA: TGTGCCAGCAGTGAAAGGAGCTCCTACGAGCAGTACTTC. Amino acids: CASSERSSYEQYF.